The clone carrying this T cell receptor (beta chain) appeared a few times. The data originate from a study of blood T cell repertoires in COVID-19. Study-wide context: T cells, B-cell-depleted T cells, or PBMCs provided the cDNA or gDNA that served as material.

Using immunoSEQ multiplex PCR, the repertoire was profiled, and TCRdb retains in-frame clones only, with some absent. The sample has 130,000 to 150,000 clones; 84% are singletons. Participants, roughly 18 to 100 years old, spanned under 30 US areas. Someone with COVID-19 had been met by exposed participants within 2 weeks before study entry. The CDR3 runs 13 residues. Germline V CDR1 and CDR2: SQVTM, ANQGSEA. Trimming took off 6 bases at V and 4 bases at J, with 15 bases between the two ends. The sequencing input was PBMCs or T cells enriched from blood (not recorded which). J is TRBJ1-2 and V is TRBV29-1; a weak D match, TRBD1 (6 bases). The receptor's source is a woman aged 50 to 65 who had been exposed to COVID-19. CDR3 residues: CSVAEQGFYGYTF. As DNA, the CDR3 is TGCAGCGTCGCCGAACAGGGTTTCTATGGCTACACCTTC.